Sequencing of this T cell receptor (beta chain) was carried out in a study of Ad26.COV2.S vaccination and SARS-CoV-2 variants. Overall study: Within the COV1001 Ad26.COV2.S trial arm, the donor was enrolled. Participants got Ad26.COV2.S intramuscularly, once or twice 56 days apart.

Produced via immunoSEQ multiplex PCR; TCRdb's table is partial and in-frame only. The sample includes about 430,000 clones, approximately 92% of them seen just once. The CDR3 is 13 amino acids. The germline V gene has CDR1 SEHNR and CDR2 FQNEAQ (reference sequence). V shed 5 bases and J shed 5 bases, with 11 bases lying between them. Treatment described: approximately 18 received Ad26.COV2.S at low or high dose, single or two shots; about five received placebo; per-sample allocation not given. Specimens were obtained on day 63 following the first vaccine or placebo injection. In Boston, the donor was an adult between 18-55 years of age.

The sequences come from peripheral blood, collected in a trial of Ad26.COV2.S vaccine versus placebo. The source is a person between 18 and 60 years old who received the Ad26.COV2.S COVID-19 vaccine or a placebo. The chain carries TRBV7-9 and TRBJ2-3; perhaps TRBD2 as D (5 bases). CDR3 residues: CASSTAGRDTQYF. The CDR3 DNA sequence: TGTGCCAGCAGCACGGCGGGTCGAGATACGCAGTATTTT.